The 21 T cell receptor beta chains presented below share a single source sample, sequenced in a study of shared clonotypes between healthy human individuals. Some clones are missing from TCRdb's copy, which holds only in-frame ones; the method was immunoSEQ multiplex PCR. This table has about 380,000 clones, around 96% appearing once. The sample taken for sequencing was memory CD8+ T cells sorted from blood. This sample's subset: CD45RO+ cells pooled with CCR7-negative TemRA cells. The source of these receptors is a man aged 25-40 years in good health.

The gene calls are TRBV9 and TRBJ2-1; TRBD2 matches at 12 bases. The junction had 9 bases not matched to a gene; V was cut back by 4 bases and J by 7 bases. The length of the CDR3 is 16 residues. Germline assignment: CDR1 SGDLS and CDR2 YYNGEE. As DNA, the CDR3 is TGTGCCAGCAGCACCCTACTAGCGGGAGGTGAGAATGAGCAGTTCTTC. This sequence encodes CASSTLLAGGENEQFF. Filled out from reference TRBV9 and TRBJ2-1, the complete variable domain reads DSGVTQTPKHLITATGQRVTLRCSPRSGDLSVYWYQQSLDQGLQFLIQYYNGEERAKGNILERFSAQQFPDLHSELNLSSLELGDSALYFCASSTLLAGGENEQFFGPGTRLTVL.

V usage is TRBV4-1 and J usage is TRBJ2-4, with 7 nucleotides matching TRBD2. Looked up from germline, CDR1 is MGHRA and CDR2 is YSYEKL. V was clipped by 4 bases and J by 0 bases; unmatched bases: 3. There are 15 residues in the CDR3. The CDR3 sequence: CASSPIAGAKNIQYF. The DNA of the CDR3 is TGCGCCAGCAGCCCCATAGCGGGAGCCAAAAACATTCAGTACTTC.

The CDR3 nucleotides are TGTGCCATCGGTGGGCGGGATAGGGCAGATACGCAGTATTTT. It encodes CAIGGRDRADTQYF. This chain connects TRBV10-3 to TRBJ2-3; a possible D gene is TRBD2 (6 bases). The CDR3 extends over 14 amino acids. The germline V gene encodes CDR1 ENHRY and CDR2 SYGVKD. The V gene lost 8 bases and the J gene lost 4 bases, with 16 bases spanning the gap.

This chain connects TRBV28 to TRBJ2-1, with a weak D call TRBD2 (6 bases). This CDR3 region has 14 residues. From germline, CDR1 is MDHEN and CDR2 SYDVKM. V was clipped by 7 bases and J by 6 bases, with 16 bases between them. The CDR3 sequence is CASTWGDRANEQFF. The CDR3, as DNA: TGTGCCAGCACCTGGGGGGATCGGGCCAATGAGCAGTTCTTC.

The V call is TRBV6-1, the J call TRBJ1-5; D is ambiguous. V lost 8 bases and J lost 2, with 16 bases in between. CDR1 is MNHNS, CDR2 SASEGT, per germline. The CDR3 extends over 15 amino acids. The CDR3 spells CASSLGPRGNQPQHF. CDR3 nucleotides: TGTGCCAGCTCGCTCGGCCCGCGGGGCAATCAGCCCCAGCATTTT.

The genes are TRBV2 and TRBJ1-5, with TRBD1 matching 10 bases. J gave up 4 bases and V 5 bases, and 5 bases lay outside the gene matches. Germline CDR1 and CDR2: SNHLY and FYNNEI. The CDR3 length is 15 residues. CDR3 nucleotides: TGTGCCAGCAGTCGACAGGGGGCAAATAATCAGCCCCAGCATTTT. Amino acids: CASSRQGANNQPQHF.

The V call is TRBV20-1, the J call TRBJ2-7; D remains unclear. V shed 5 bases and J shed 1 base, with 6 bases lying between them. The CDR3 has 11 amino acids. CDR1 and CDR2 from the germline V gene are DFQATT and SNEGSKA (reference sequence). CDR3 loop: CSASTSYEQYF. The CDR3 coding sequence is TGCAGTGCTTCGACATCCTACGAGCAGTACTTC.

The chain couples TRBV27 to TRBJ2-1, with D perhaps being TRBD1 or TRBD2 (5 bases each). V was trimmed by 3 bases and J by 2 bases, leaving 11 bases between them. This CDR3 spans 15 amino acids. Germline values: CDR1 MNHEY, CDR2 SMNVEV (reference sequence). The CDR3 protein is CASSLGTGPYNEQFF. In DNA form, the CDR3 reads TGTGCCAGCAGTTTGGGTACGGGGCCCTACAATGAGCAGTTCTTC.

The J gene is TRBJ2-3, the V gene TRBV4-1, with unresolved D. The CDR3 loop spans 16 amino acids. The V end lost 1 base, the J end lost 2 bases, and 13 bases lay between the germline ends. Germline lookup yields CDR1 MGHRA and CDR2 YSYEKL. The DNA of the CDR3 is TGCGCCAGCAGCCAAGGGGTCTACGCCTACACAGATACGCAGTATTTT. It encodes CASSQGVYAYTDTQYF.

The chain recombines TRBV7-9 with TRBJ2-5; D unclear. With 0 bases removed from V and 5 bases from J, the gap between germline ends came to 7 bases. The germline V gene encodes CDR1 SEHNR and CDR2 FQNEAQ (reference sequence). This CDR3 contains 13 residues. The CDR3 bases are TGTGCCAGCAGCTTAGCCTACTTGGAGACCCAGTACTTC. As protein: CASSLAYLETQYF.

This clone was recorded once. This chain uses TRBV5-4 with TRBJ2-7, with 7 bases fitting TRBD1. CDR1 and CDR2 (germline): SGHNT, YYREEE (reference sequence). Trimming removed 4 bases from V and 6 bases from J; junction bases left unmatched: 4. The CDR3 is made up of 12 amino acids. The CDR3 loop is CASSLRQGEQYF. CDR3 in DNA: TGTGCCAGCAGCCTCAGACAGGGCGAGCAGTACTTC.

The chain combines TRBV5-1 with TRBJ2-3; TRBD1 might be the D (5 bases). The CDR3 has 14 residues. The germline V and J ends were trimmed by 4 bases and 2 bases, with 11 bases remaining between them. The germline V gene encodes CDR1 SGHRS and CDR2 YFSETQ. The CDR3 DNA reads TGCGCCAGCAGCAGGGGCCTGATCACAGATACGCAGTATTTT. Translating gives CASSRGLITDTQYF.

The chain links TRBV5-1 to TRBJ1-3; D gene ambiguous. V gave up 1 base and J gave up 0 bases, with 11 bases separating them. Germline CDR1 and CDR2: SGHRS and YFSETQ. This CDR3 is built from 16 residues. CDR3 region: CASSLYGVDSGNTIYF. CDR3 nucleotides: TGCGCCAGCAGCTTGTATGGGGTCGACTCTGGAAACACCATATATTTT. Using reference TRBV5-1 and TRBJ1-3 for the parts outside the CDR3, the full variable domain is KAGVTQTPRYLIKTRGQQVTLSCSPISGHRSVSWYQQTPGQGLQFLFEYFSETQRNKGNFPGRFSGRQFSNSRSEMNVSTLELGDSALYLCASSLYGVDSGNTIYFGEGSWLTVV.

The V call is TRBV28, the J call TRBJ2-3, with 8 positions matching TRBD1. This CDR3 comprises 17 residues. Germline loops: CDR1 MDHEN, CDR2 SYDVKM. Trimming at V came to 5 bases and at J to 4 bases, leaving 14 bases not matched to a gene. The CDR3 spells CASSPKDRVPLPDTQYF. In DNA, the CDR3 is TGTGCCAGCAGTCCAAAGGACAGGGTTCCTCTCCCAGATACGCAGTATTTT.

The chain combines TRBV10-3 with TRBJ1-5; no clear D gene. V was shortened by 3 bases and J by 2 bases, with 8 bases between the two germline ends. Germline loops: CDR1 ENHRY, CDR2 SYGVKD. CDR3 length equals 14 residues. CDR3 DNA sequence: TGTGCCATCAGTGAAAAAGGAGGCAATCAGCCCCAGCATTTT. This codes for CAISEKGGNQPQHF.

The chain is built from TRBV19 and TRBJ1-5, with 7 bases fitting TRBD1. Unmatched junction bases numbered 4, after V lost 5 bases and J lost 3 bases. The CDR3 runs 14 residues. Germline assignment: CDR1 LNHDA and CDR2 SQIVND (reference sequence). In nucleotides, the CDR3 is TGTGCCAGTAGTGGGCAGGGGGACAATCAGCCCCAGCATTTT. It codes for CASSGQGDNQPQHF.

V and J are TRBV20-1 and TRBJ2-7; 7 bases map to TRBD1. The CDR3 sequence is 11 residues long. CDR1 and CDR2 from the germline V gene are DFQATT and SNEGSKA (reference sequence). Losses at the gene ends were 6 bases for V and 3 bases for J; bases not matched to a gene: 2. Here the CDR3 DNA reads TGCAGTGCAACAGGGGTCTACGAGCAGTACTTC. It encodes CSATGVYEQYF.

The V gene is TRBV10-3, the J gene TRBJ1-2; 8 nucleotides agree with TRBD1. CDR3 length: 12 residues. V was clipped by 4 bases and J by 5 bases; unmatched bases: 0. The germline V gene encodes CDR1 ENHRY and CDR2 SYGVKD. CDR3 residues: CAISGQGYGYTF. The CDR3 DNA reads as TGTGCCATCAGTGGACAGGGGTATGGCTACACCTTC.

The chain employs TRBV5-4 and TRBJ1-2; D remains ambiguous. The length of the CDR3 is 14 residues. Deletions cut 6 bases from V and 8 bases from J, with 20 bases between. Germline V gene data show CDR1 as SGHNT and CDR2 as YYREEE (reference sequence). The CDR3 reads CASTYMTPTPGYTF. The CDR3 coding sequence is TGTGCCAGCACTTATATGACTCCGACCCCGGGCTACACCTTC.

The chain links TRBV20-1 to TRBJ1-2; the D is unclear. CDR1 and CDR2 (germline): DFQATT, SNEGSKA (reference sequence). Trimming stripped 2 bases from V and 7 bases from J, with 8 bases between. CDR3 size: 11 residues. CDR3 DNA sequence: TGCAGTGCTAGACCAGGAGGTGGCTACACCTTC. Protein sequence: CSARPGGGYTF.

The gene calls are TRBV5-1 and TRBJ2-1, with 9 bases lining up with TRBD2. V gave up 4 bases and J gave up 4 bases; unmatched junction bases: 12. CDR3 length: 17 amino acids. Germline V lookup: CDR1 SGHRS, CDR2 YFSETQ. The CDR3 spells CASSGGRARNTYNEQFF. The CDR3, as DNA: TGCGCCAGCAGCGGCGGGAGGGCCAGAAACACATACAATGAGCAGTTCTTC.